The following is a T cell receptor beta chain sequence with its context. What it binds is unknown. The data derive from a study of T-cell reconstitution after alpha-beta-depleted transplantation in children. The study's findings and limits: The authors attributed T-cell counts and diversity one year after transplant mostly to newly produced T cells. At around two months after transplant, the alpha-beta T cells were reportedly derived from several hundred expanded clones that came from non-depleted graft cells.

This CDR3 contains 13 residues. Trimming cost V 4 bases and J 7 bases, with 13 bases left between them. Library preparation (for TCRbeta) was performed with unique molecular identifiers. One entry per CDR3 protein results from TCRdb running MiXCR on the PCR reads. The sample includes 550,000 to 800,000 distinct CDR3 sequences, about an eighth seen only once; the top ten take 0.79%. The sequences come from PBMCs, collected before TCRalphabeta/CD19-depleted stem cell transplant. The V gene is TRBV12-3 or TRBV12-4, the J gene TRBJ2-5; D might be TRBD2 (5 bases). The sequence derives from a girl aged 2-9 years with congenital amegakaryocytic thrombocytopenia, due to receive a stem cell transplant. CDR3 in amino acids: CASSYRAGGTQYF. CDR3 nucleotides: TGTGCCAGCAGTTATCGGGCGGGCGGGACCCAGTACTTC.